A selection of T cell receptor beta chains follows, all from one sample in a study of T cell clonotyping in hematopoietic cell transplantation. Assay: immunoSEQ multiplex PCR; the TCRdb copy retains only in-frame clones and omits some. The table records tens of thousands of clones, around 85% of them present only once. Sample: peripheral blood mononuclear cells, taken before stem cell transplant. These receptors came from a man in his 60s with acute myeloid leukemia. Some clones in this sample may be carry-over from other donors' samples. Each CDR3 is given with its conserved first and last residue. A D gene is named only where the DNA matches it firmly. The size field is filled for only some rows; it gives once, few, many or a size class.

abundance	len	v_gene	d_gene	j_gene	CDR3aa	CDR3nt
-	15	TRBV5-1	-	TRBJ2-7	CASSPRDGQADEQYF	TGCGCCAGCAGCCCCCGGGACGGGCAAGCGGACGAGCAGTACTTC
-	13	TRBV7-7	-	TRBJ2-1	CASSLAPYNEQFF	TGTGCTAGCAGCTTAGCCCCATACAATGAGCAGTTCTTC
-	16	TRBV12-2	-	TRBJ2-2	CASRLVGGINTGELFF	TGTGCAAGTCGCCTAGTCGGAGGTATTAACACCGGGGAGCTGTTTTTT
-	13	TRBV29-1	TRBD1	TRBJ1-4	CSVVGQGNEKLFF	TGCAGCGTTGTTGGACAGGGGAATGAAAAACTGTTTTTT
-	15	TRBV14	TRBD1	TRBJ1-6	CASSQDFTGVSPLHF	TGTGCCAGCAGCCAAGATTTTACAGGGGTTTCACCCCTCCACTTT
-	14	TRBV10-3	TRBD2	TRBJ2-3	CAVSSGPNTDTQYF	TGTGCCGTTTCTAGCGGGCCGAACACAGATACGCAGTATTTT
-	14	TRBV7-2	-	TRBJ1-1	CASSFFRVNTEAFF	TGTGCCAGCAGCTTTTTTAGGGTGAACACTGAAGCTTTCTTT
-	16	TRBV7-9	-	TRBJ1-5	CASSLALGGSNQPQHF	TGTGCCAGCAGCTTAGCCCTCGGGGGGAGCAATCAGCCCCAGCATTTT
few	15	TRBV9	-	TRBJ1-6	CASASGTRNNSPLHF	TGTGCCAGCGCTTCGGGGACCCGAAATAATTCACCCCTCCACTTT
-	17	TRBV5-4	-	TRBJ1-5	CASSRYPGPDRNQPQHF	TGTGCCAGCAGCCGTTACCCGGGGCCAGACCGCAATCAGCCCCAGCATTTT
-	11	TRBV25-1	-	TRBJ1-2	CASSSGYGYTF	TGTGCCAGCAGCTCTGGCTATGGCTACACCTTC
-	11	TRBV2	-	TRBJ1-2	CASGGLYGYTF	TGTGCCAGCGGTGGGTTGTATGGCTACACCTTC
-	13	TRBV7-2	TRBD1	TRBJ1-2	CASNSGTAYGYTF	TGTGCCAGCAACTCCGGGACAGCCTATGGCTACACCTTC
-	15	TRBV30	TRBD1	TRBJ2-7	CAWSSGTDSSYEQYF	TGTGCCTGGAGTTCTGGGACAGATTCCTCCTACGAGCAGTACTTC
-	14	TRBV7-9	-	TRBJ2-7	CASSLVQSSYEQYF	TGTGCCAGCAGCTTAGTACAGTCCTCCTACGAGCAGTACTTC
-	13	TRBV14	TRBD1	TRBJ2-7	CASSQDQQGRQYF	TGTGCCAGCAGCCAAGATCAACAGGGGAGGCAGTACTTC
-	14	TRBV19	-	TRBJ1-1	CASSIGPSNTEAFF	TGTGCCAGTAGTATCGGGCCCTCGAACACTGAAGCTTTCTTT
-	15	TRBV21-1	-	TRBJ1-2	CASSKAQYLRAGYTF	TGTGCCAGCAGCAAAGCCCAGTACCTCAGGGCTGGCTACACCTTC
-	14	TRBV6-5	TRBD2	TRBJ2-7	CASSYSGGRYEQYF	TGTGCCAGCAGTTACTCGGGGGGGAGGTACGAGCAGTACTTC
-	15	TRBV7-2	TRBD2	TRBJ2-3	CASSLGSSGVNTQYF	TGTGCCAGCAGCTTAGGGTCTAGCGGGGTTAATACGCAGTATTTT
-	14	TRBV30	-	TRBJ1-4	CAWSVGLINEKLFF	TGTGCCTGGAGTGTAGGATTGATTAATGAAAAACTGTTTTTT
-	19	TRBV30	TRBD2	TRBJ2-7	CAWIPVKLAGGHRRYEQYF	TGTGCCTGGATCCCCGTTAAACTAGCGGGGGGCCACCGGCGCTACGAGCAGTACTTC
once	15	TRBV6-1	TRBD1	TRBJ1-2	CASSEEGQGVNGYTF	TGTGCCAGCAGTGAAGAGGGACAGGGGGTTAATGGCTACACCTTC
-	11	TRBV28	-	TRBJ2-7	CASSGTYEQYF	TGTGCCAGCAGCGGAACCTACGAGCAGTACTTC
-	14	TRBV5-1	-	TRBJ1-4	CASSLQAANEKLFF	TGCGCCAGCAGCCTCCAGGCGGCTAATGAAAAACTGTTTTTT
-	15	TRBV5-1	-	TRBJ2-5	CASSLNGGVLETQYF	TGCGCCAGCAGCTTGAACGGGGGAGTCTTGGAGACCCAGTACTTC
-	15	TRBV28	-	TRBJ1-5	CASSLVYPSNQPQHF	TGTGCCAGCAGTTTGGTTTACCCAAGCAATCAGCCCCAGCATTTT
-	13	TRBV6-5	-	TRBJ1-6	CAVASSYNSPLHF	TGTGCCGTCGCGAGCTCCTATAATTCACCCCTCCACTTT
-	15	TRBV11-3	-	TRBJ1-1	CASSLGGAQNTEAFF	TGTGCCAGCAGCTTAGGTGGGGCACAGAACACTGAAGCTTTCTTT
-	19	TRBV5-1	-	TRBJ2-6	CASSEGLTGHNSGANVLTF	TGCGCCAGCAGCGAAGGGTTAACGGGACACAACTCTGGGGCCAACGTCCTGACTTTC
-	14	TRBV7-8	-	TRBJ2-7	CASSLVEQGGEQYF	TGTGCCAGCAGCTTAGTGGAGCAGGGAGGCGAGCAGTACTTC
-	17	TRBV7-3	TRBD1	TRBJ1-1	CASSIVGTGSRDTEAFF	TGTGCCAGCAGCATCGTCGGGACAGGGAGCCGGGACACTGAAGCTTTCTTT
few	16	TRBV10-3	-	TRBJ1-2	CAIRAGGDPIRYGYTF	TGTGCCATTCGGGCGGGTGGGGACCCGATACGGTATGGCTACACCTTC
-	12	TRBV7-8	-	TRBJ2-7	CASSLPNGEQYF	TGTGCCAGCAGCTTGCCTAATGGCGAGCAGTACTTC
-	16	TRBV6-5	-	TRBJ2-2	CASSYRRSGPAGELFF	TGTGCCAGCAGTTACCGCCGTTCGGGCCCCGCCGGGGAGCTGTTTTTT